Many counts were recorded for the clone carrying this T cell receptor (beta chain). Its antigen is not known. This sample is part of a study of regulatory T cells in long-lasting Graves disease. The sample's time point: newly diagnosed GD, antithyroid drugs for less than 3 months. RNA isolated from PBMCs was used to make the TCR library. Patient provenance is recorded as an endocrinology department in Xi'an, China. Arm-PCR of CDR3 regions and iRepertoire HTBI primers were used to build TCR beta libraries. TCRdb re-derived calls from the multiplex PCR reads in MiXCR, one entry per CDR3 protein. In the table there are about 420,000 distinct CDR3 sequences, less than 20% of which are singletons. General study results and limits: Persistent disease preferred TRBV28, TRBJ1-2 and TRBJ2-5; new disease, TRBV20-1 and TRBJ2-1.

Looked up from germline, CDR1 is MNHEY and CDR2 is SMNVEV (reference sequence). The CDR3 is 12 residues long. Trimming shortened V by 6 bases and J by 5 bases, and 8 bases separated the two germline ends. This sample was also put to use in a study of T cells in Graves' hyperthyroidism and ophthalmopathy. That work states: With the HTBI primer set, the TCR CDR3 went through a first round of RT-PCR. Most thyroid clonotypes expanded above 0.001 were also detected in blood.

The chain combines TRBV27 with TRBJ2-1; D uncertain. The source was peripheral blood mononuclear cells (PBMCs), collected at new diagnosis, from a patient treated with antithyroid drugs. The clonotype originates from a young woman with Graves disease. CDR3 region: CASRPSNNEQFF. CDR3 nucleotides: TGTGCCAGCAGACCGAGCAACAATGAGCAGTTCTTC.